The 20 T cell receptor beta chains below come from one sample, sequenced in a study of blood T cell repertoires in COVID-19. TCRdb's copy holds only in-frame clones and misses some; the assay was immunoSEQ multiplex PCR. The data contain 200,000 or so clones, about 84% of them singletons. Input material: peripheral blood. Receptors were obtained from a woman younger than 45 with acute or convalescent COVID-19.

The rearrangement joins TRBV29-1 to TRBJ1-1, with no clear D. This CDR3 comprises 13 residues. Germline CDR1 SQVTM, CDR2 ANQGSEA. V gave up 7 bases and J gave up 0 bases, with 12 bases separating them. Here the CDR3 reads CSGLKLMNTEAFF. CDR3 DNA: TGCAGCGGACTGAAATTGATGAACACTGAAGCTTTCTTT.

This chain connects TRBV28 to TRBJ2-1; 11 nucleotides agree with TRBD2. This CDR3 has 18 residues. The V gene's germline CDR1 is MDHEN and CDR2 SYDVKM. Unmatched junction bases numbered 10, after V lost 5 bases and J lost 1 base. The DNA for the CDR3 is TGTGCCAGCAGTGACCTAGCGGGGGGTCAGGCGTCCTACAATGAGCAGTTCTTC. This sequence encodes CASSDLAGGQASYNEQFF.

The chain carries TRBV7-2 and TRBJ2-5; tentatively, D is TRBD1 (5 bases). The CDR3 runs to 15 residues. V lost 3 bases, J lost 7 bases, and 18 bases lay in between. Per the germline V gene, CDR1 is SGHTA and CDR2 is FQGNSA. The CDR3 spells CASSLSASHQGTQYF. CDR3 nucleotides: TGTGCCAGCAGCTTGTCGGCATCTCATCAGGGGACCCAGTACTTC.

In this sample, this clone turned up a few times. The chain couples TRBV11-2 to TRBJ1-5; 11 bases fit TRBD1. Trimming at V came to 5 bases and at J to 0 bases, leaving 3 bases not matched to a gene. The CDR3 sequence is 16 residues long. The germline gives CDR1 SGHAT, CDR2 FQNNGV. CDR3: CASSPGTGGSNQPQHF. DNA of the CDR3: TGTGCCAGCAGCCCAGGGACAGGGGGTAGCAATCAGCCCCAGCATTTT. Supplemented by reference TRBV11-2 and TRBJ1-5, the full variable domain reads EAGVAQSPRYKIIEKRQSVAFWCNPISGHATLYWYQQILGQGPKLLIQFQNNGVVDDSQLPKDRFSAERLKGVDSTLKIQPAKLEDSAVYLCASSPGTGGSNQPQHFGDGTRLSIL.

The chain's CDR3 is CAWSGTGGTGGAFF. CDR3 nucleotide sequence: TGTGCCTGGAGTGGGACAGGGGGCACTGGAGGAGCTTTCTTT. The J gene is TRBJ1-1, the V gene TRBV30; 11 positions agree with TRBD1. In germline, CDR1 is GTSNPN, CDR2 SVGIG (reference sequence). The CDR3 length is 14 residues. Trimming removed 1 base from V and 10 bases from J; junction bases left unmatched: 8. The full variable domain, completed using reference TRBV30 and TRBJ1-1, is SQTIHQWPATLVQPVGSPLSLECTVEGTSNPNLYWYRQAAGRGLQLLFYSVGIGQISSEVPQNLSASRPQDRQFILSSKKLLLSDSGFYLCAWSGTGGTGGAFFGQGTRLTVV.

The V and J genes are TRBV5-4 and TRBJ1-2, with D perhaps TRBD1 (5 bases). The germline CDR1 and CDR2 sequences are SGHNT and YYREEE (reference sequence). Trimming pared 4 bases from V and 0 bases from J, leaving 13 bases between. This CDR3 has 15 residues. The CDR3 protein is CASSQSDRANYGYTF. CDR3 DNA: TGTGCCAGCAGCCAATCCGACAGAGCTAACTATGGCTACACCTTC. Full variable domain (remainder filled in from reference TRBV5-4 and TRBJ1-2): ETGVTQSPTHLIKTRGQQVTLRCSSQSGHNTVSWYQQALGQGPQFIFQYYREEENGRGNFPPRFSGLQFPNYSSELNVNALELDDSALYLCASSQSDRANYGYTFGSGTRLTVV.

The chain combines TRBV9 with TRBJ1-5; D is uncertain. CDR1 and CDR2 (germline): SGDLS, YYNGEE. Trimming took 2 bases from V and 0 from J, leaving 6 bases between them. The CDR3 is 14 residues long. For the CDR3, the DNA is TGTGCCAGCAGCGTCGGAGATAGCAATCAGCCCCAGCATTTT. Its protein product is CASSVGDSNQPQHF. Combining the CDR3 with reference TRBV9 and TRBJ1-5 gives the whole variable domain DSGVTQTPKHLITATGQRVTLRCSPRSGDLSVYWYQQSLDQGLQFLIQYYNGEERAKGNILERFSAQQFPDLHSELNLSSLELGDSALYFCASSVGDSNQPQHFGDGTRLSIL.

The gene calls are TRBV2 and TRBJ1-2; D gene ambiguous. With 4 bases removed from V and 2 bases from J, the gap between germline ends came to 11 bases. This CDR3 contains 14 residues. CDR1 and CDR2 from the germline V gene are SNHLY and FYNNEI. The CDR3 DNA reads TGTGCCAGCAGTGCGCGGGCGAACAACTATGGCTACACCTTC. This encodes CASSARANNYGYTF.

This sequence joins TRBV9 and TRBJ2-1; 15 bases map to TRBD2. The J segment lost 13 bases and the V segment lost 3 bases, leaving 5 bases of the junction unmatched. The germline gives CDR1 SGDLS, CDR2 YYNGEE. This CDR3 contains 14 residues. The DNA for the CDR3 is TGTGCCAGCAGCGCATGGACTAGCGGGGGGGCCCAGTTCTTC. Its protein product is CASSAWTSGGAQFF.

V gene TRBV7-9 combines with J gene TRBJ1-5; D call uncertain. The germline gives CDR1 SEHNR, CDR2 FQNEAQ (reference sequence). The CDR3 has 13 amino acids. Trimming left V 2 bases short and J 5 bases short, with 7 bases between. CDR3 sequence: CASSLHPDQPQHF. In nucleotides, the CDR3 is TGTGCCAGCAGCTTACATCCAGATCAGCCCCAGCATTTT.

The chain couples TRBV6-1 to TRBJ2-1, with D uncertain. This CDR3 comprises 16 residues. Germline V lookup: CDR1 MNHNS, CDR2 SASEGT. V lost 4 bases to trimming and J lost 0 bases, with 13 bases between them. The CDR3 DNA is TGTGCCAGCAGTGCGTACGGGTCGAGCTCCTACAATGAGCAGTTCTTC. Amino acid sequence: CASSAYGSSSYNEQFF.

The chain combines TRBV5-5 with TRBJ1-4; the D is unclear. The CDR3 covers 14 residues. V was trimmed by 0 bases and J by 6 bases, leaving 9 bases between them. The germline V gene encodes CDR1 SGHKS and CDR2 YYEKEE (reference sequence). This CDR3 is CASSLGAGDEKLFF. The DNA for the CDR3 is TGTGCCAGCAGCTTGGGCGCCGGGGATGAAAAACTGTTTTTT.

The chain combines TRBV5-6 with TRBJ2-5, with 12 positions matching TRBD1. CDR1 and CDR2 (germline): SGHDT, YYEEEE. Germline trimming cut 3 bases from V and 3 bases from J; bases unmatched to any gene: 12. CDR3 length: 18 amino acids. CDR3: CASSSETGTGGAEETQYF. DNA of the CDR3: TGTGCCAGCAGCTCTGAAACCGGGACAGGGGGCGCCGAAGAGACCCAGTACTTC.

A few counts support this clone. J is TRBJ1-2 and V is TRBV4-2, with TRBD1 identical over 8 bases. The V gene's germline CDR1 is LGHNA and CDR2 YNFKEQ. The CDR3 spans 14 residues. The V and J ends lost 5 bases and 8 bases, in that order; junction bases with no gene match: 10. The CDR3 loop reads CASSSGQGGFGYTF. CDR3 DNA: TGTGCCAGCAGCTCCGGACAGGGCGGCTTCGGCTACACCTTC.

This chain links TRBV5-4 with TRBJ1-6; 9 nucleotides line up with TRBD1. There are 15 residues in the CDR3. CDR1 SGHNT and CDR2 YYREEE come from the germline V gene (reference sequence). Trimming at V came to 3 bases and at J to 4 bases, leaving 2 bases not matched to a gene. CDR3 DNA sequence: TGTGCCAGCAGCTCCGGACAGGGGTATAATTCACCCCTCCACTTT. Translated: CASSSGQGYNSPLHF.

The CDR3 coding sequence is TGTGCCAGCACAGCGGGAGGTTCTAACAATGAGCAGTTCTTC. Translating gives CASTAGGSNNEQFF. The chain couples TRBV6-6 to TRBJ2-1, with TRBD2 matching 9 bases. The germline V gene encodes CDR1 MNHNY and CDR2 SVGAGI (reference sequence). V dropped 7 bases and J dropped 5; count of bases not matched to a gene: 6. The CDR3 has 14 residues.

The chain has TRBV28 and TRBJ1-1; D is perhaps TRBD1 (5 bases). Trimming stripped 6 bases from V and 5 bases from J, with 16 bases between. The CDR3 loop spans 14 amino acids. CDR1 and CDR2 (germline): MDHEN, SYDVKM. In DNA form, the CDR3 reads TGTGCCAGCAGCGTTGGGGGGAGGTTGACTGAAGCTTTCTTT. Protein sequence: CASSVGGRLTEAFF.

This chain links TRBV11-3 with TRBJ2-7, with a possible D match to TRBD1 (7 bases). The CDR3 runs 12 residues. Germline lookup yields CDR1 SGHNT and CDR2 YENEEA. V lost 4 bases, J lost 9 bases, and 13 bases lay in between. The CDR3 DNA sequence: TGTGCCAGCAGCTCAGGGGGACTGGCGCAGTACTTC. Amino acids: CASSSGGLAQYF.

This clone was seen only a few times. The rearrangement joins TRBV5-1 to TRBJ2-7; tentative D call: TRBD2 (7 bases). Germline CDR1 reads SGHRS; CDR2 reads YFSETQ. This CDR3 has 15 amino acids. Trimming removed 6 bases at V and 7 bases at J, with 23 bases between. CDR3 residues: CASTGGTTSNLEQYF. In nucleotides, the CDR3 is TGCGCCAGCACCGGGGGGACAACCTCTAACCTGGAGCAGTACTTC.

The CDR3 nucleotides are TGTGCCAGCAGCCAAGATCTATCCGTACAGGCCCGGCAGTTCTTC. Its protein product is CASSQDLSVQARQFF. The chain is built from TRBV14 and TRBJ2-1; maybe TRBD1 (5 bases). The CDR3 has 15 amino acids. Trimming pared 0 bases from V and 12 bases from J, leaving 18 bases between. From germline, CDR1 is SGHDN and CDR2 FVKESK.